The clone carrying this T cell receptor beta chain was found a few times. TCR beta CDR3 regions were amplified from RNA transcripts. Initially, a first-round RT-PCR of the TCR CDR3 employed the HTBI primer set. TCRdb re-called the multiplex PCR reads through MiXCR, storing one row per CDR3 protein. The sample lists hundreds of thousands of distinct CDR3 sequences, 35% occurring once. Recently diagnosed hyperthyroidism of less than 2 months' duration affected patients aged 18 to 65. Diagnoses were made from clinical symptoms, serum measures (thyroxine and TRAb), thyroid ultrasound and orbital computed tomography. Isolation of PBMCs was performed on around 9.3 ml fresh peripheral blood. In germline, CDR1 is MGHDK, CDR2 SYGVNS. This CDR3 contains 11 residues. These data originate in a study of T cells in Graves' hyperthyroidism and ophthalmopathy.

The sample comprised blood. This TCR came from a woman aged 35 to 49 with Graves' hyperthyroidism. This sequence joins TRBV25-1 and TRBJ1-2; a possible D gene is TRBD1 (5 bases). The CDR3 DNA sequence: TGTGCTAGAGATGCGGGGGATGGCTACACCTTC. Translation gives CARDAGDGYTF.